The 19 T cell receptor beta chains in this list originate from one sample, sequenced in a study of technical replicates of blood from several donors. Assay used: immunoSEQ multiplex PCR; TCRdb lists only in-frame clones, some missing. Counted here are 50,000 to 65,000 clones, around nine tenths occurring once; the ten biggest clones make up more than 4.5%. The source material was PBMCs. All receptors come from a human donor in good health. Some clones in this sample may be carry-over from other donors' samples.

The chain couples TRBV7-2 to TRBJ2-5; D remains ambiguous. CDR1 is SGHTA and CDR2 is FQGNSA in the germline V gene. Between the trimmed V and J ends, which lost 3 bases and 5 bases, there was a span of 13 bases. The CDR3 length is 14 residues. The CDR3 DNA reads TGTGCCAGCAGCTTCGGCGGCTCCACGGAGACCCAGTACTTC. Amino acids: CASSFGGSTETQYF.

The V and J genes are TRBV4-2 and TRBJ2-3; D may be TRBD2 (6 bases). This CDR3 region has 15 residues. CDR1 and CDR2 (germline): LGHNA, YNFKEQ. The V and J ends lost 4 bases and 4 bases respectively, with 15 bases between them. This CDR3 is CASSRSLGTADTQYF. Here the CDR3 DNA reads TGTGCCAGCAGCCGGTCCTTGGGGACTGCAGATACGCAGTATTTT.

J is TRBJ2-5 and V is TRBV9; D gene unclear. This CDR3 is built from 14 residues. Germline V lookup: CDR1 SGDLS, CDR2 YYNGEE. V shed 2 bases and J shed 2 bases, with 10 bases lying between them. This chain's CDR3 is CASSVSQQQETQYF. CDR3 coding DNA: TGTGCCAGCAGCGTCTCACAGCAACAAGAGACCCAGTACTTC.

The genes are TRBV7-8 and TRBJ1-1; 7 bases align to TRBD1. V shed 3 bases, J shed 1 base, and the junction held 2 bases outside the gene matches. The CDR3 loop spans 14 amino acids. Germline CDR1 is SGHVS and CDR2 is FQNEAQ. CDR3 loop: CASSFDRENTEAFF. DNA for the CDR3: TGTGCCAGCAGCTTTGACAGGGAGAACACTGAAGCTTTCTTT.

The gene calls are TRBV4-2 and TRBJ1-4; D ambiguous. With 1 base removed from V and 8 bases from J, the gap between germline ends came to 11 bases. CDR3 size: 14 residues. In germline, CDR1 is LGHNA, CDR2 YNFKEQ. The CDR3 nucleotides are TGTGCCAGCAGCCAAGGCCAGGTAGGCGAAAAACTGTTTTTT. It is translated as CASSQGQVGEKLFF.

Points on this clone: Other nucleotide sequences in the sample specify the same CDR3. This chain connects TRBV15 to TRBJ1-1, with 8 bases that match TRBD1. CDR3 length: 15 residues. Germline CDR1 is LNHNV and CDR2 is YYDKDF (reference sequence). The V gene end was trimmed by 3 bases and the J gene end by 9 bases; junction bases not matched to a gene: 12. The CDR3 sequence: CATSRDKDAGGKAFF. In nucleotides, the CDR3 is TGTGCCACCAGCAGGGATAAGGATGCAGGGGGCAAAGCTTTCTTT.

This clone has just a few counts. This chain joins TRBV11-2 and TRBJ1-6; 7 nucleotides line up with TRBD1. The CDR3 runs 14 residues. CDR1 is SGHAT, CDR2 FQNNGV, per germline. V gave up 4 bases and J gave up 7 bases; unmatched junction bases: 4. The CDR3 is CASSYRGRNSPLHF. The CDR3 bases are TGTGCCAGCAGCTACAGGGGACGGAATTCACCCCTCCACTTT.

This chain uses TRBV27 with TRBJ2-3; TRBD2 matches at 9 bases. The J segment lost 2 bases and the V segment lost 6 bases, leaving 6 bases of the junction unmatched. Germline lookup yields CDR1 MNHEY and CDR2 SMNVEV (reference sequence). This CDR3 comprises 15 residues. The DNA of the CDR3 is TGTGCCAGCAGAGAGACTAGCGGCCCCACAGATACGCAGTATTTT. This gives the protein CASRETSGPTDTQYF.

J is TRBJ2-1 and V is TRBV6-4; 7 positions agree with TRBD2. The V gene end was trimmed by 5 bases and the J gene end by 5 bases; junction bases not matched to a gene: 9. This CDR3 region has 15 residues. Germline-derived CDR1 and CDR2 are MRHNA and SNTAGT. CDR3 nucleotide sequence: TGTGCCAGCAGTACGATTCCCGGGACTAACAATGAGCAGTTCTTC. It specifies CASSTIPGTNNEQFF.

This clone was counted a single time. The chain joins TRBV9 to TRBJ2-5, with 9 bases that match TRBD1. Germline lookup yields CDR1 SGDLS and CDR2 YYNGEE. This CDR3 is 14 amino acids long. V trimming: 4 bases; J trimming: 5 bases; junction bases outside the gene matches: 6. CDR3 sequence (DNA): TGTGCCAGCAGCCCCACAGGGGGCAGGGAGACCCAGTACTTC. It specifies CASSPTGGRETQYF. The full variable domain, with the rest looked up from reference TRBV9 and TRBJ2-5, is DSGVTQTPKHLITATGQRVTLRCSPRSGDLSVYWYQQSLDQGLQFLIQYYNGEERAKGNILERFSAQQFPDLHSELNLSSLELGDSALYFCASSPTGGRETQYFGPGTRLLVL.

This chain connects TRBV7-2 to TRBJ2-5, with 8 bases matching TRBD1. The germline CDR1 and CDR2 sequences are SGHTA and FQGNSA. V lost 5 bases and J lost 0; bases outside the gene matches: 8. This CDR3 has 16 residues. The CDR3 loop reads CASSPPRTGYQETQYF. CDR3 bases: TGTGCCAGCAGCCCACCAAGGACAGGGTACCAAGAGACCCAGTACTTC.

V is TRBV5-1 and J is TRBJ2-5; D is perhaps TRBD2 (6 bases). V was trimmed by 1 base and J by 4 bases, leaving 11 bases between them. From germline, CDR1 is SGHRS and CDR2 YFSETQ. CDR3 length equals 14 residues. The CDR3 here is CASSLFLGGETQYF. The CDR3 coding sequence is TGCGCCAGCAGCTTGTTTCTGGGGGGAGAGACCCAGTACTTC.

The CDR3 region is CSVGAGYEQYF. The CDR3 region has the DNA TGCAGTGTTGGCGCGGGGTACGAGCAGTACTTC. The rearrangement links TRBV20-1 to TRBJ2-7, with TRBD2 as a possible D gene (6 bases). The germline V gene has CDR1 DFQATT and CDR2 SNEGSKA (reference sequence). V lost 7 bases to trimming and J lost 4 bases, with 11 bases between them. The CDR3 extends over 11 amino acids.

The chain uses TRBV7-9 and TRBJ2-2, with D possibly matching TRBD2 (6 bases). Trimming removed 0 bases from V and 6 bases from J, with 11 bases in between. This CDR3 comprises 15 residues. Germline-derived CDR1 and CDR2 are SEHNR and FQNEAQ (reference sequence). This CDR3 is CASSLARGIAGELFF. The CDR3 coding sequence is TGTGCCAGCAGCTTAGCCCGGGGGATCGCCGGGGAGCTGTTTTTT.

This clone occurred once. The chain links TRBV5-4 to TRBJ1-2, with D maybe TRBD1 (5 bases). Germline CDR1 and CDR2: SGHNT and YYREEE (reference sequence). V was pared by 0 bases and J by 2 bases, with 8 bases between. The CDR3 runs 14 residues. The CDR3 here is CASSLAGVNYGYTF. The CDR3 DNA reads TGTGCCAGCAGCTTGGCGGGGGTCAACTATGGCTACACCTTC.

The chain joins TRBV4-3 to TRBJ2-1, with a tentative D call TRBD2 (7 bases). CDR1 and CDR2 from the germline V gene are LGHNA and YSLEER. Trimming shortened V by 4 bases and J by 10 bases, and 11 bases separated the two germline ends. This CDR3 has 12 amino acids. This CDR3 reads CASSRGRGEQFF. The CDR3 nucleotides are TGCGCCAGCAGCCGGGGGCGGGGGGAGCAGTTCTTC.

The chain is built from TRBV5-8 and TRBJ1-1; 7 bases agree with TRBD1. This CDR3 contains 15 residues. Germline CDR1 and CDR2: SGHTS and YDEGEE. The J segment lost 6 bases and the V segment lost 1 base, leaving 9 bases of the junction unmatched. The CDR3 spells CASSLLGGGKAEAFF. CDR3 nucleotide sequence: TGTGCCAGCAGCTTGTTAGGGGGCGGTAAGGCTGAAGCTTTCTTT.

The chain couples TRBV19 to TRBJ2-4; tentatively, D is TRBD2 (5 bases). The V gene's germline CDR1 is LNHDA and CDR2 SQIVND (reference sequence). V dropped 4 bases and J dropped 8 bases, with 12 bases sitting between them. The CDR3 is made up of 13 amino acids. The CDR3 DNA reads TGTGCCAGTAGTAGAGGGTGGAGGTACATTCAGTACTTC. Translated, it gives CASSRGWRYIQYF.

This rearrangement joins TRBV7-2 to TRBJ2-5; D is unclear. V lost 5 bases and J lost 4, with 14 bases in between. The V gene's germline CDR1 is SGHTA and CDR2 FQGNSA. The CDR3 runs 14 residues. CDR3 in amino acids: CASSPPQRRETQYF. CDR3 in DNA: TGTGCCAGCAGCCCCCCCCAGCGCCGAGAGACCCAGTACTTC.